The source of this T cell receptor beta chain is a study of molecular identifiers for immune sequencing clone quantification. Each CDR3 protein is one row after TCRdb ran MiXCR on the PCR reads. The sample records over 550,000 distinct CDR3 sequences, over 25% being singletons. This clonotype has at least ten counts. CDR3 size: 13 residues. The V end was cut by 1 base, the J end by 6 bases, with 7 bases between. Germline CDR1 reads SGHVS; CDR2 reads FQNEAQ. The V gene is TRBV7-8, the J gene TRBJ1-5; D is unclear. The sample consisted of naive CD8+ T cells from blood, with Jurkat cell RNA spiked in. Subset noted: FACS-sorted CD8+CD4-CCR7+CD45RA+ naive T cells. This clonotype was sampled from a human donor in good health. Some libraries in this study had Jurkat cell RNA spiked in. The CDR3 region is CASSLDQAQPQHF. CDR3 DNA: TGTGCCAGCAGCTTAGATCAGGCTCAGCCCCAGCATTTT. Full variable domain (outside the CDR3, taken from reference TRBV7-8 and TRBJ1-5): GAGVSQSPRYKVAKRGQDVALRCDPISGHVSLFWYQQALGQGPEFLTYFQNEAQLDKSGLPSDRFFAERPEGSVSTLKIQRTQQEDSAVYLCASSLDQAQPQHFGDGTRLSIL.